What follows are 29 T cell receptor beta chains derived from one specimen sequenced in a study of blood T cell repertoires in COVID-19. Sequencing used immunoSEQ multiplex PCR; TCRdb keeps in-frame clones, though not all of them. The sample has hundreds of thousands of clones; roughly 91% are singletons. The sequenced sample consisted of PBMCs or T cells enriched from blood (not recorded which). Source of these receptors: a woman aged 55-70 years in a cohort exposed to, infected with or recovered from COVID-19 (not recorded which).

This clone was counted between two and nine times. The chain has TRBV9 and TRBJ2-1, with TRBD2 matching 11 bases. J gave up 1 base and V 4 bases, and 1 base lay outside the gene matches. Germline CDR1 is SGDLS and CDR2 is YYNGEE. This CDR3 spans 15 amino acids. The CDR3 spells CASSRLAGSYNEQFF. The CDR3 bases are TGTGCCAGCAGCAGACTAGCGGGATCCTACAATGAGCAGTTCTTC.

V and J are TRBV7-8 and TRBJ2-1, with 12 bases aligning to TRBD2. Germline CDR1 SGHVS, CDR2 FQNEAQ. The CDR3 consists of 15 residues. The ends lost 5 bases at V and 5 bases at J; junction bases unmatched: 4. This CDR3 reads CASSAWTSGNNEQFF. The CDR3 bases are TGTGCCAGCAGCGCCTGGACTAGCGGGAACAATGAGCAGTTCTTC.

The rearrangement joins TRBV5-1 to TRBJ1-3; 8 bases are shared with TRBD1. This CDR3 spans 15 amino acids. Germline V lookup: CDR1 SGHRS, CDR2 YFSETQ. V lost 4 bases and J lost 4; bases outside the gene matches: 7. CDR3 loop: CASSTDRGSGNTIYF. CDR3 in DNA: TGCGCCAGCAGCACCGACAGGGGCTCCGGAAACACCATATATTTT.

This chain connects TRBV15 to TRBJ2-5; no firm D call. Per the germline V gene, CDR1 is LNHNV and CDR2 is YYDKDF (reference sequence). The CDR3 consists of 14 residues. Trimming took 0 bases from V and 3 from J, leaving 8 bases between them. The CDR3 spells CATSRDLVEETQYF. CDR3 in DNA: TGTGCCACCAGCAGAGATTTGGTAGAAGAGACCCAGTACTTC.

This chain joins TRBV27 and TRBJ2-3; perhaps TRBD1 as D (6 bases). The CDR3 loop spans 14 amino acids. The germline CDR1 and CDR2 sequences are MNHEY and SMNVEV (reference sequence). Between the trimmed V and J ends, which lost 3 bases and 0 bases, there was a span of 7 bases. Here the CDR3 DNA reads TGTGCCAGCAGTTTCGGACAGAGCACAGATACGCAGTATTTT. Amino acid sequence: CASSFGQSTDTQYF.

This clone was counted a single time. This sequence joins TRBV7-9 and TRBJ2-5; D not resolved. This CDR3 is built from 14 residues. CDR1 SEHNR and CDR2 FQNEAQ come from the germline V gene (reference sequence). The V and J ends lost 5 bases and 1 base respectively, with 11 bases between them. CDR3 loop: CASSPNSFQETQYF. CDR3 bases: TGTGCCAGCAGCCCTAACAGTTTCCAAGAGACCCAGTACTTC.

The rearrangement joins TRBV5-1 to TRBJ2-1; tentative D call: TRBD1 (5 bases). Germline V lookup: CDR1 SGHRS, CDR2 YFSETQ. The CDR3 length is 13 residues. V was clipped by 4 bases and J by 3 bases, with 8 bases between them. The chain's CDR3 is CASSLDSYNEQFF. The CDR3 nucleotides read TGCGCCAGCAGCCTTGACAGCTACAATGAGCAGTTCTTC.

The rearrangement joins TRBV7-9 to TRBJ1-1; 9 nucleotides match TRBD1. This CDR3 comprises 14 residues. V was pared by 3 bases and J by 2 bases, with 1 base of the junction left unmatched. Germline CDR1 SEHNR, CDR2 FQNEAQ (reference sequence). The CDR3 nucleotides read TGTGCCAGCAGCTTTACAGGGGGCAACACTGAAGCTTTCTTT. This codes for CASSFTGGNTEAFF.

The rearrangement links TRBV30 to TRBJ1-3, with a possible D match to TRBD1 (5 bases). Germline V gives CDR1 GTSNPN, CDR2 SVGIG (reference sequence). CDR3 length equals 11 residues. Deletions cut 7 bases from V and 9 bases from J, with 13 bases between. The CDR3 protein is CAFSPRGTIYF. CDR3 nucleotides: TGTGCCTTTTCCCCAAGGGGCACCATATATTTT.

The V gene is TRBV24-1, the J gene TRBJ2-1, with D possibly being TRBD2 (5 bases). The CDR3 loop spans 15 amino acids. Trimming pared 4 bases from V and 0 bases from J, leaving 9 bases between. Germline loops: CDR1 KGHDR, CDR2 SFDVKD. CDR3 bases: TGTGCCACCAGTGACGGGGAAAGCTCCTACAATGAGCAGTTCTTC. Protein: CATSDGESSYNEQFF.

This clone was detected only a few times. The chain couples TRBV4-2 to TRBJ2-7; D is possibly TRBD2 (6 bases). V gave up 1 base and J gave up 0 bases, with 10 bases separating them. The germline V gene encodes CDR1 LGHNA and CDR2 YNFKEQ. The CDR3 length is 15 residues. The CDR3 region has the DNA TGTGCCAGCAGCCAAGCGTCCGGGAGCTCCTACGAGCAGTACTTC. Its protein is CASSQASGSSYEQYF.

V and J are TRBV3-1 (or the pseudogene TRBV3-2) and TRBJ2-7; 8 nucleotides line up with TRBD1. Germline lookup yields CDR1 LGHDT and CDR2 YNNKEL (reference sequence). Germline trimming cut 6 bases from V and 2 bases from J; bases unmatched to any gene: 6. This CDR3 contains 14 residues. The CDR3 DNA follows: TGTGCCAGCAGACCTTCAGGGGGCACCTACGAGCAGTACTTC. It specifies CASRPSGGTYEQYF.

This chain links TRBV5-1 with TRBJ2-3; a possible D gene is TRBD2 (5 bases). CDR3 length: 15 residues. Germline loops: CDR1 SGHRS, CDR2 YFSETQ. Trimming shortened V by 1 base and J by 2 bases, and 11 bases separated the two germline ends. The DNA of the CDR3 is TGCGCCAGCAGCTTGCAAGCGGAAGTCACAGATACGCAGTATTTT. Amino acid sequence: CASSLQAEVTDTQYF.

The gene calls are TRBV18 and TRBJ1-1, with TRBD1 matching over 11 bases. Germline trimming cut 5 bases from V and 4 bases from J; bases unmatched to any gene: 6. The CDR3 loop spans 15 amino acids. In germline, CDR1 is KGHSH, CDR2 LQKENI. The CDR3 loop is CASSSGTGGSTEAFF. The DNA of the CDR3 is TGTGCCAGCTCATCCGGGACAGGGGGGAGCACTGAAGCTTTCTTT. The full variable domain, in which reference TRBV18 and TRBJ1-1 provide the parts outside the CDR3, is NAGVMQNPRHLVRRRGQEARLRCSPMKGHSHVYWYRQLPEEGLKFMVYLQKENIIDESGMPKERFSAEFPKEGPSILRIQQVVRGDSAAYFCASSSGTGGSTEAFFGQGTRLTVV.

V is TRBV19 and J is TRBJ2-5; 8 nucleotides agree with TRBD2. Per the germline V gene, CDR1 is LNHDA and CDR2 is SQIVND (reference sequence). There are 17 residues in the CDR3. V lost 0 bases, J lost 4 bases, and 10 bases stayed unmatched. DNA for the CDR3: TGTGCCAGTAGTATAGATGGTCCCGGGAGGGCCGCAGAGACCCAGTACTTC. Translated, it gives CASSIDGPGRAAETQYF.

V and J are TRBV7-2 and TRBJ2-7, with TRBD1 matching over 9 bases. CDR1 and CDR2 from the germline V gene are SGHTA and FQGNSA. The CDR3 extends over 15 amino acids. V lost 1 base to trimming and J lost 4 bases; unmatched junction nucleotides: 5. CDR3 region: CASSLDGTGLYEQYF. CDR3 DNA: TGTGCCAGCAGCTTAGATGGGACAGGGTTGTACGAGCAGTACTTC.

In its sample, this clone was seen once. The rearrangement uses TRBV6-5 and TRBJ2-1; possibly TRBD2 for D (5 bases). V shed 8 bases and J shed 9 bases, with 14 bases lying between them. From germline, CDR1 is MNHEY and CDR2 SVGAGI. This CDR3 region has 12 residues. The CDR3, as DNA: TGTGCCAGCGTTAGGTTCGGAGGTGAGCAGTTCTTC. This codes for CASVRFGGEQFF.

The chain couples TRBV7-2 to TRBJ1-5; the match to TRBD1 covers 7 bases. The CDR3 consists of 13 residues. With 4 bases clipped from V and 4 bases from J, the junction kept 1 base outside the gene matches. Germline V gene sequence: CDR1 SGHTA, CDR2 FQGNSA. CDR3 residues: CASSSGGNQPQHF. The CDR3 DNA reads as TGTGCCAGCAGCTCAGGGGGGAATCAGCCCCAGCATTTT.

The V gene is TRBV5-1, the J gene TRBJ1-6; TRBD1 might be the D (5 bases). Germline CDR1 SGHRS, CDR2 YFSETQ. The CDR3 consists of 15 residues. V lost 0 bases and J 10 bases, leaving 14 bases between the germline ends. CDR3 sequence reads: CASSLEAGKGSPLHF. CDR3 DNA: TGCGCCAGCAGCTTGGAAGCAGGGAAGGGCTCACCCCTCCACTTT.

This clone was found a few times. This chain connects TRBV12-3 or TRBV12-4 to TRBJ2-7; 7 positions agree with TRBD2. There are 13 residues in the CDR3. Trimming at V came to 8 bases and at J to 0 bases, leaving 4 bases not matched to a gene. CDR3 sequence: CASGRDYSYEQYF. CDR3 nucleotides: TGTGCCAGCGGCCGGGACTACTCCTACGAGCAGTACTTC.

This chain uses TRBV7-3 with TRBJ2-3, with TRBD1 identical over 9 bases. The germline gives CDR1 SGHTA, CDR2 FQGTGA. The V segment lost 5 bases and the J segment 1 base; nucleotides outside the gene matches: 10. The CDR3 runs 17 residues. The CDR3 DNA reads TGTGCCAGCAGCCCGAACAACAGGGGGCGAGGCACAGATACGCAGTATTTT. Protein product: CASSPNNRGRGTDTQYF.

This chain joins TRBV6-5 and TRBJ2-7, with 8 bases matching TRBD2. V dropped 3 bases and J dropped 7; count of bases not matched to a gene: 8. The CDR3 is 14 residues long. Germline loops: CDR1 MNHEY, CDR2 SVGAGI. The CDR3 nucleotides read TGTGCCAGCAGTTATGGCGGGAGGTCGTCGGAGCAGTACTTC. Translated, it gives CASSYGGRSSEQYF.

This rearrangement joins TRBV6-1 to TRBJ2-6; 7 bases match TRBD1. Germline V gene sequence: CDR1 MNHNS, CDR2 SASEGT. The CDR3 sequence is 18 residues long. V shed 2 bases and J 2 bases; nucleotides not matched to a gene: 9. The CDR3 nucleotides are TGTGCCAGCAGTGAATCGAGGGGGACAGTGGCTGGGGCCAACGTCCTGACTTTC. This gives the protein CASSESRGTVAGANVLTF.

As for this clone: The same CDR3 arises from other DNA sequences in this sample as well. The chain combines TRBV9 with TRBJ1-3; 8 bases are shared with TRBD1. The germline gives CDR1 SGDLS, CDR2 YYNGEE. With 4 bases clipped from V and 2 bases from J, the junction kept 2 bases outside the gene matches. This CDR3 has 14 residues. The CDR3 loop is CASSPTGAGNTIYF. The DNA of the CDR3 is TGTGCCAGCAGCCCGACAGGGGCTGGAAACACCATATATTTT.

The V and J genes are TRBV18 and TRBJ2-3; 8 positions match TRBD2. Trimming removed 3 bases from V and 1 base from J; junction bases left unmatched: 12. This CDR3 is built from 18 residues. The germline V gene encodes CDR1 KGHSH and CDR2 LQKENI. The CDR3 protein is CASSPTPGLAGGTDTQYF. Written as DNA, the CDR3 is TGTGCCAGCTCACCGACCCCCGGGCTAGCGGGTGGCACAGATACGCAGTATTTT.

The V call is TRBV28, the J call TRBJ2-7, with 8 bases lining up with TRBD1. Looked up from germline, CDR1 is MDHEN and CDR2 is SYDVKM. The junction had 5 bases not matched to a gene; V was cut back by 2 bases and J by 8 bases. The CDR3 totals 13 residues. Written as DNA, the CDR3 is TGTGCCAGCAGTTTACCTGGGACAGGCAAGCAGTACTTC. Protein sequence: CASSLPGTGKQYF.

The rearrangement uses TRBV27 and TRBJ1-4; D unresolved. The CDR3 spans 15 residues. Trimming took off 7 bases at V and 0 bases at J, with 12 bases between the two ends. The germline V gene encodes CDR1 MNHEY and CDR2 SMNVEV (reference sequence). The CDR3: CASKTQFATNEKLFF. CDR3 coding DNA: TGTGCCAGCAAAACCCAGTTTGCAACTAATGAAAAACTGTTTTTT.

The CDR3 protein is CASSLDRQGKVSQPQHF. The DNA for the CDR3 is TGTGCCAGCAGCCTAGATCGACAGGGTAAGGTATCTCAGCCCCAGCATTTT. The genes are TRBV28 and TRBJ1-5; 7 bases fit TRBD1. Trimming removed 6 bases from V and 6 bases from J; junction bases left unmatched: 17. The CDR3 is 17 residues long. Germline-derived CDR1 and CDR2 are MDHEN and SYDVKM.

The genes are TRBV9 and TRBJ2-1; 7 bases are a match to TRBD2. The J segment lost 5 bases and the V segment lost 0 bases, leaving 5 bases of the junction unmatched. The length of the CDR3 is 15 residues. The germline V gene has CDR1 SGDLS and CDR2 YYNGEE. The CDR3 DNA sequence: TGTGCCAGCAGCGTAGGGGCTAGCGGCCACAATGAGCAGTTCTTC. The encoded protein is CASSVGASGHNEQFF.